The subject of this entry is one TCR beta chain. The sample belongs to a study of blood T cell repertoires in COVID-19. Study-wide background: Nucleic acid was either cDNA or gDNA, and it came from T cells, B-cell-depleted T cells, or PBMCs.

Original handling: Estimation of nucleated cell counts was performed using reference gene primer amplification. Clones were read by immunoSEQ multiplex PCR, and TCRdb kept only the in-frame ones, dropping some. The DNA gave D and trimming, while V, J and clone size come from that table. The data hold about 430,000 clones, with roughly 90% observed a single time. CDR3 length: 17 amino acids. Per germline, CDR1 MDHEN and CDR2 SYDVKM. Trimming cost V 5 bases and J 6 bases; bases outside gene matches: 8. Assignments of participants to cohorts depended upon their own reported clinical history. The TCR was taken from a young woman who had been exposed to COVID-19. Sequencing was performed on PBMCs or T cells enriched from blood (not recorded which). V usage is TRBV28 and J usage is TRBJ2-3, with 16 bases identical to TRBD2. CDR3 residues: CASSIRGTSGRADTQYF. In DNA, the CDR3 is TGTGCCAGCAGTATCAGGGGGACTAGCGGGAGGGCGGATACGCAGTATTTT.